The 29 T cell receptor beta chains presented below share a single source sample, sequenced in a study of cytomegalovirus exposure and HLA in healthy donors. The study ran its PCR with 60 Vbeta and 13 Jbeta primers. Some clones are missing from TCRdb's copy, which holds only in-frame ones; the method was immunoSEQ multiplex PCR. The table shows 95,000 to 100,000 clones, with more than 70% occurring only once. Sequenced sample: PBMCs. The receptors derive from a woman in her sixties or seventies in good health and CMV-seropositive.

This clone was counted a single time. The CDR3 spells CASLRQGSNYGYTF. The CDR3 bases are TGTGCCAGCTTGCGACAGGGCTCTAACTATGGCTACACCTTC. The V call is TRBV7-9, the J call TRBJ1-2; TRBD1 matches at 7 bases. J was trimmed by 0 bases and V by 8 bases; bases with no gene match: 6. Germline loops: CDR1 SEHNR, CDR2 FQNEAQ (reference sequence). The CDR3 is made up of 14 amino acids.

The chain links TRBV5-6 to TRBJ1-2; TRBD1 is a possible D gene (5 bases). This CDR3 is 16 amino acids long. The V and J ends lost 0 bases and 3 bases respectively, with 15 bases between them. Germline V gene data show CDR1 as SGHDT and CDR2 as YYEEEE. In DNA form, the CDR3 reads TGTGCCAGCAGCTTGGGGGTCCAGGGTCCGGACTATGGCTACACCTTC. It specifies CASSLGVQGPDYGYTF.

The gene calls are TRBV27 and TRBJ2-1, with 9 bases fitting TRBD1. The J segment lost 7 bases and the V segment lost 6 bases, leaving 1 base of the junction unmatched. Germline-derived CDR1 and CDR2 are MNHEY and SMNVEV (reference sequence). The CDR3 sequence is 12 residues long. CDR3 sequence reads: CASRQGANEQFF. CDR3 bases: TGTGCCAGCAGACAGGGGGCGAATGAGCAGTTCTTC.

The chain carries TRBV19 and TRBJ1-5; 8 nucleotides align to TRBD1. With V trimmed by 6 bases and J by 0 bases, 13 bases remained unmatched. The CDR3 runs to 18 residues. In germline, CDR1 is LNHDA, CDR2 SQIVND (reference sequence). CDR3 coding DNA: TGTGCCAGTAGACCTGGACAGGGTAGGGCGGATAGCAATCAGCCCCAGCATTTT. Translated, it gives CASRPGQGRADSNQPQHF.

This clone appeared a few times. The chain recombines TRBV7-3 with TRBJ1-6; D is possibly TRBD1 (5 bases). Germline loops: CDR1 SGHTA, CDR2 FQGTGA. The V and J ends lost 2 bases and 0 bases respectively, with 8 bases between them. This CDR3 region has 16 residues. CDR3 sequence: CASSLRQSSYNSPLHF. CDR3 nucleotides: TGTGCCAGCAGCTTACGACAGAGCTCCTATAATTCACCCCTCCACTTT.

The CDR3 is CASSLWTLPYEQYF. As DNA, the CDR3 is TGTGCCAGCAGCTTGTGGACACTCCCCTACGAGCAGTACTTC. The chain uses TRBV5-6 and TRBJ2-5, with D possibly TRBD1 on 5 matching bases. Near its end, the DNA agrees better with TRBJ2-7, so the J call may be wrong. Looked up from germline, CDR1 is SGHDT and CDR2 is YYEEEE. This CDR3 is 14 amino acids long.

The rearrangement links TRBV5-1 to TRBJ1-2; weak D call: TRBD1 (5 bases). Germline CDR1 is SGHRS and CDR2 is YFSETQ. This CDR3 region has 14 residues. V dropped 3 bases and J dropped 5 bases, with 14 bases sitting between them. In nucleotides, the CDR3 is TGCGCCAGCAGCTGGGGGGTAGGGGAATATGGCTACACCTTC. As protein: CASSWGVGEYGYTF.

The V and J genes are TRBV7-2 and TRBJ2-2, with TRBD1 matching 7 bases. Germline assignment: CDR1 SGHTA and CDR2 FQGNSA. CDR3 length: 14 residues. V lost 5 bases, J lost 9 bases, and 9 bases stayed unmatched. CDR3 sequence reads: CASSATTGTRELFF. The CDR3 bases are TGTGCCAGCAGCGCCACGACAGGGACGAGGGAGCTGTTTTTT.

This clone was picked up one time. CDR3 sequence reads: CASSFRTVNQPQHF. CDR3 bases: TGTGCCAGCAGTTTCCGGACAGTGAATCAGCCCCAGCATTTT. The rearrangement links TRBV28 to TRBJ1-5; possibly TRBD1 for D (6 bases). Germline CDR1 reads MDHEN; CDR2 reads SYDVKM. V lost 3 bases to trimming and J lost 4 bases, with 10 bases between them. The CDR3 is 14 amino acids.

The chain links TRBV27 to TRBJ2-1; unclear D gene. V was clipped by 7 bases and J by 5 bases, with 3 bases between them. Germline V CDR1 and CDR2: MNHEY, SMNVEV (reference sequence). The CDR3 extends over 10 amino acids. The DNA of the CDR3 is TGTGCCAGCATAAACAATGAGCAGTTCTTC. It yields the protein CASINNEQFF.

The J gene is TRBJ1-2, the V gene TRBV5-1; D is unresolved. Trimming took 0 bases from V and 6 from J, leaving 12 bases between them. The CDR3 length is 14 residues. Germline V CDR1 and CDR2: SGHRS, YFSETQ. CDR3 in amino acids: CASSLEPARHGYTF. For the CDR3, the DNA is TGCGCCAGCAGCTTGGAACCAGCTAGACATGGCTACACCTTC.

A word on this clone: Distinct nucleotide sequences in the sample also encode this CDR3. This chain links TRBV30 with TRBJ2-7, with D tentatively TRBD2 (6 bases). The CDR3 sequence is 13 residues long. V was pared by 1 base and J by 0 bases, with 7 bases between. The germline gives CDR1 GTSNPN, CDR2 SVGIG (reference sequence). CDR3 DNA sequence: TGTGCCTGGAGTGCCGGGGGCTCCTACGAGCAGTACTTC. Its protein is CAWSAGGSYEQYF.

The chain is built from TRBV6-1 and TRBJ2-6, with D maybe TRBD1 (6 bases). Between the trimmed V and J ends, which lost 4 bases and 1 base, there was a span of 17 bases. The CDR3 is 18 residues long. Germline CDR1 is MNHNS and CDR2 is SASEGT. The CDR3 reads CASSGRRGNRSGANVLTF. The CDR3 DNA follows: TGTGCCAGCAGTGGACGCAGGGGAAATCGGTCTGGGGCCAACGTCCTGACTTTC.

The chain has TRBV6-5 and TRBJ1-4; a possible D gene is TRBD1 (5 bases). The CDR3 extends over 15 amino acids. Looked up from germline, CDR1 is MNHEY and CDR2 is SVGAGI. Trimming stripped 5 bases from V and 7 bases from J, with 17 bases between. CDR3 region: CASSPSGVAGEKLFF. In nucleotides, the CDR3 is TGTGCCAGCAGTCCCTCGGGGGTAGCAGGTGAAAAACTGTTTTTT.

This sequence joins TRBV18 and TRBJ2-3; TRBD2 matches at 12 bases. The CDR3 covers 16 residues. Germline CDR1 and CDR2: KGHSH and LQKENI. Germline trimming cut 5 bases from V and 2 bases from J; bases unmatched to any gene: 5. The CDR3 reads CASSFGTSGHTDTQYF. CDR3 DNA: TGTGCCAGCTCATTCGGGACTAGCGGGCACACAGATACGCAGTATTTT.

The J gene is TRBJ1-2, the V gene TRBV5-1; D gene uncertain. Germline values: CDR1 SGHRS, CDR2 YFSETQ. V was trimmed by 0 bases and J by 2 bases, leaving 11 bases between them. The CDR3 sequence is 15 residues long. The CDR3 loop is CASSLGAAENYGYTF. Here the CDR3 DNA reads TGCGCCAGCAGCTTGGGCGCGGCCGAAAACTATGGCTACACCTTC. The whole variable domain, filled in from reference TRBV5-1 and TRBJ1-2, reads KAGVTQTPRYLIKTRGQQVTLSCSPISGHRSVSWYQQTPGQGLQFLFEYFSETQRNKGNFPGRFSGRQFSNSRSEMNVSTLELGDSALYLCASSLGAAENYGYTFGSGTRLTVV.

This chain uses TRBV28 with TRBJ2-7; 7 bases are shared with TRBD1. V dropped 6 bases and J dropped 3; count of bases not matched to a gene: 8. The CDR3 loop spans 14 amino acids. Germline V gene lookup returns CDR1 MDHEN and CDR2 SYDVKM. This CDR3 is CASSGTVAGYEQYF. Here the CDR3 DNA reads TGTGCCAGCAGCGGGACAGTCGCGGGCTACGAGCAGTACTTC.

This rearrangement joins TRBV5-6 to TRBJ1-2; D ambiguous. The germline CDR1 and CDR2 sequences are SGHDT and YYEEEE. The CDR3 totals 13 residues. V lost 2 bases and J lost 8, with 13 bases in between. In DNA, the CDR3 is TGTGCCAGCAGCTTTTGGCGGGGTCCAGGCTACACCTTC. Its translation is CASSFWRGPGYTF.

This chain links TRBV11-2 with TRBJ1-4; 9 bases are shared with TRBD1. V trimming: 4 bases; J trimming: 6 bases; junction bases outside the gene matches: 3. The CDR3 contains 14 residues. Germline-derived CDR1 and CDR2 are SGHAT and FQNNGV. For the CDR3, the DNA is TGTGCCAGCAGCTACAGGGGGCGCCATGAAAAACTGTTTTTT. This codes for CASSYRGRHEKLFF.

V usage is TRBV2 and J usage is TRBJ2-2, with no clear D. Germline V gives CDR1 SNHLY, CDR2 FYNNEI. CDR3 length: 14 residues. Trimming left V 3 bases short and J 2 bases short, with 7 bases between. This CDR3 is CASSEWPNTGELFF. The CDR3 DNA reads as TGTGCCAGCAGTGAGTGGCCAAACACCGGGGAGCTGTTTTTT. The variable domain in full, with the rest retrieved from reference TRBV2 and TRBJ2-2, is EPEVTQTPSHQVTQMGQEVILRCVPISNHLYFYWYRQILGQKVEFLVSFYNNEISEKSEIFDDQFSVERPDGSNFTLKIRSTKLEDSAMYFCASSEWPNTGELFFGEGSRLTVL.

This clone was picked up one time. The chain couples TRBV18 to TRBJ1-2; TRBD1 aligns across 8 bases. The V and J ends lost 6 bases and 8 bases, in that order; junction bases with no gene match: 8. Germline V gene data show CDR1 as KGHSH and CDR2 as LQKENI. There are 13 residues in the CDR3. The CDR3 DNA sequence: TGTGCCAGCTCGCCGGACAGGGTTAAGGGCTACACCTTC. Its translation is CASSPDRVKGYTF.

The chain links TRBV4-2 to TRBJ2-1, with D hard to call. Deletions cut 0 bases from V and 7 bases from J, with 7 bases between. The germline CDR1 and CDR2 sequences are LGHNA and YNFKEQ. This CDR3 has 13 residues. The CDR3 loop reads CASSQDAVNEQFF. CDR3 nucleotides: TGTGCCAGCAGCCAAGATGCGGTAAATGAGCAGTTCTTC.

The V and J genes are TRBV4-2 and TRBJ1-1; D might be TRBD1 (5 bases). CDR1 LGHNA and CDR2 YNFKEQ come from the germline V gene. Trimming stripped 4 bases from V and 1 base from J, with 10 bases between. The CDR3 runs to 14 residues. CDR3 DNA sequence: TGTGCCAGCAGCCCGCACACAGGGAACACTGAAGCTTTCTTT. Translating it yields CASSPHTGNTEAFF.

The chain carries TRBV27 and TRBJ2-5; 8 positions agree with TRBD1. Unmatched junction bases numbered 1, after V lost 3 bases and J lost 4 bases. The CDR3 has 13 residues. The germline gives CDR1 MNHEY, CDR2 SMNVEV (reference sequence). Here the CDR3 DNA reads TGTGCCAGCAGTTTCGGACAGGGAGAGACCCAGTACTTC. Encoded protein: CASSFGQGETQYF.

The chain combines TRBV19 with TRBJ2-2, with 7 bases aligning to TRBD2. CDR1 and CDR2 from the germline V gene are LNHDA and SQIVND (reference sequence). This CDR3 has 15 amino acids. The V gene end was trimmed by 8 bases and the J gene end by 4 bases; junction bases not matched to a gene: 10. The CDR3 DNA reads TGTGCCAGTCTTGGGGGAGGGCCAGGCACCGGGGAGCTGTTTTTT. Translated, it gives CASLGGGPGTGELFF.

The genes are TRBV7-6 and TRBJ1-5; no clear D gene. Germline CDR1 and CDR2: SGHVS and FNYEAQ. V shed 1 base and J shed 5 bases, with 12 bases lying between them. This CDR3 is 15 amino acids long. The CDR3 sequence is CASSLGGRVDQPQHF. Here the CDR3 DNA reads TGTGCCAGCAGCTTAGGAGGGAGGGTTGATCAGCCCCAGCATTTT.

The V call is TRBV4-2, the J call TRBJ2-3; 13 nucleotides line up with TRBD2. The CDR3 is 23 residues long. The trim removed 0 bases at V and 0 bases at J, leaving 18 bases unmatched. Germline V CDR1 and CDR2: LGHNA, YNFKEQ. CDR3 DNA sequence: TGTGCCAGCAGCCAAGATTTGGGGCGCCCCGGACTAGCGGGAGCCTATAGCACAGATACGCAGTATTTT. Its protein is CASSQDLGRPGLAGAYSTDTQYF.

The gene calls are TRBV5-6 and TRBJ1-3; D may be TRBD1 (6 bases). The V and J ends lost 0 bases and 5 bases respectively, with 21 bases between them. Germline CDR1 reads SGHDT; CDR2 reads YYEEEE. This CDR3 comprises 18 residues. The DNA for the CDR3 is TGTGCCAGCAGCTTGGCCAGGGGAACGAGTGGTCAGAGAAACACCATATATTTT. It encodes CASSLARGTSGQRNTIYF.

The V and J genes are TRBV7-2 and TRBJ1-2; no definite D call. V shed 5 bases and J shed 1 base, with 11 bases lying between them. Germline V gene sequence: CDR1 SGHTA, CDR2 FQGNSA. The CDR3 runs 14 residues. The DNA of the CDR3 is TGTGCCAGCAGCCTCGGTCCGGTTAACTATGGCTACACCTTC. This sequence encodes CASSLGPVNYGYTF.